This T cell receptor beta chain originates from a study of T cell responses to AZD1222 COVID-19 vaccine. Trimming removed 8 bases from V and 4 bases from J, with 15 bases in between. The CDR3 has 15 residues. The germline gives CDR1 LNHDA, CDR2 SQIVND (reference sequence). Produced via immunoSEQ multiplex PCR; TCRdb's table is partial and in-frame only. The repertoire holds just under 85,000 clones, with around 86% as singletons. The clonotype comes from an adult in good health. Sequencing used peripheral blood, obtained on day 0 of AZD1222 vaccination. V and J are TRBV19 and TRBJ1-6; TRBD1 might be the D (5 bases). CDR3 in DNA: TGTGCCAGTCGACCGGGACCGACATATAATTCACCCCTCCACTTT. It translates to CASRPGPTYNSPLHF.